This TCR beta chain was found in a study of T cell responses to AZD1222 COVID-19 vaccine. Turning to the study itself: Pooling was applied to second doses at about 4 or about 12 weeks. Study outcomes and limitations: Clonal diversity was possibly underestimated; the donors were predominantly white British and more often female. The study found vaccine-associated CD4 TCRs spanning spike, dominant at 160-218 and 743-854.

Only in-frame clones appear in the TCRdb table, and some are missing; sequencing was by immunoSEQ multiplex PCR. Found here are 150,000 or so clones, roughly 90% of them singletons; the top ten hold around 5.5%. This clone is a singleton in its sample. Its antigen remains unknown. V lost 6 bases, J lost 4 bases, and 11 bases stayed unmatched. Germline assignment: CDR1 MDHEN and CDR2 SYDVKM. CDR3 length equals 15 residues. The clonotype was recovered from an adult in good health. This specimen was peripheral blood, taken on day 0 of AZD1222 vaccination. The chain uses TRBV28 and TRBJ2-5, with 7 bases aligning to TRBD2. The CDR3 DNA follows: TGTGCCAGCAGCCCGACCACCGGGGGGACAGAGACCCAGTACTTC. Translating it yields CASSPTTGGTETQYF.